This T cell receptor beta chain was captured in a study of blood T cell repertoires in COVID-19. Study summary: From T cells, B-cell-depleted T cells, or PBMCs came the material, which was cDNA or gDNA.

Original methodology: Reference gene primer amplification gave estimated nucleated cell counts. Method: immunoSEQ multiplex PCR; TCRdb's copy keeps in-frame clones and lacks some. The D gene and trimming were derived from the DNA, and the V and J assignments and clone size from that table. Of 150,000 to 200,000 clones listed, 80% to 90% are singletons. Germline lookup yields CDR1 SGHRS and CDR2 YFSETQ. V was pared by 0 bases and J by 5 bases, with 4 bases of the junction left unmatched. CDR3 size: 15 residues. The sequence derives from a woman between 70 and 85 years old with COVID-19, enrolled during active disease. Sequencing was done on a sample of peripheral blood. This chain links TRBV5-1 with TRBJ2-1, with TRBD2 matching over 8 bases. The DNA for the CDR3 is TGCGCCAGCAGCTTGGGCGGGGGGCCCCACAATGAGCAGTTCTTC. Protein sequence: CASSLGGGPHNEQFF.